This note documents a single T cell receptor (beta chain) sequence. Antigen unknown. This sample stems from a study of cytomegalovirus exposure and HLA in healthy donors. General study points: In an earlier analysis, productive rearrangement rates for most beta V segments clustered near 87% or 30%. The analysis excluded some indistinguishable V segments, including TRBV6-2 and TRBV6-3.

PCR was performed using 60 Vbeta and 13 Jbeta primers. Sequencing was performed with immunoSEQ multiplex PCR; in TCRdb, only in-frame clones are kept and a portion is missing. This sample's clone table lists about 91,000 clones. CDR3 length equals 16 residues. Germline CDR1 is MNHEY and CDR2 is SMNVEV (reference sequence). The V gene lost 6 bases and the J gene lost 3 bases, with 18 bases spanning the gap. The rearrangement joins TRBV27 to TRBJ1-5; D gene unclear. This receptor was identified in a woman between 25 and 40 years old in good health and CMV-seronegative. Sequenced material: PBMCs. This CDR3 is CASRPESLGTNQPQHF. In DNA form, the CDR3 reads TGTGCCAGCAGACCCGAATCACTCGGTACCAATCAGCCCCAGCATTTT.